The 27 T cell receptor beta chains presented below share a single source sample, sequenced in a study of response to subunit inactivated influenza vaccine. From the RT-PCR reads, TCRdb called clonotypes with MiXCR, one entry per CDR3 protein. The sample has around 600,000 distinct CDR3 sequences, over 9% seen once. These same data were also listed under a study on T cells expressing NK-cell markers. This second report adds: With UMIs, 5'RACE template switching was used to make TCR beta cDNA.

Here the sequenced sample was PBMCs from blood, taken on the day of vaccination. All receptors derive from a man over 45 who received an inactivated influenza vaccine.

This clonotype was counted between two and nine times. As DNA, the CDR3 is TGTGCCAGCAGCCCGACAGCAACCCGGAACTATGGCTACACCTTC. It yields the protein CASSPTATRNYGYTF. The chain is built from TRBV7-2 and TRBJ1-2; D possibly corresponds to TRBD1 (5 bases). Per the germline V gene, CDR1 is SGHTA and CDR2 is FQGNSA. The CDR3 consists of 15 residues. V lost 5 bases and J lost 2, with 15 bases in between.

In its sample, this clonotype was seen many times. The V call is TRBV11-2, the J call TRBJ2-1, with 13 bases identical to TRBD2. The germline V gene has CDR1 SGHAT and CDR2 FQNNGV. The V gene end was trimmed by 5 bases and the J gene end by 6 bases; junction bases not matched to a gene: 10. The CDR3 is made up of 17 amino acids. CDR3 DNA: TGTGCCAGCAGCCCCGGGACTAGCGGGGCAAGGGGCAATGAGCAGTTCTTC. It yields the protein CASSPGTSGARGNEQFF.

This clonotype was counted many times. This rearrangement joins TRBV7-9 to TRBJ2-1, with TRBD1 matching over 9 bases. V gave up 4 bases and J gave up 4 bases; unmatched junction bases: 5. The CDR3 sequence is 15 residues long. The germline V gene has CDR1 SEHNR and CDR2 FQNEAQ (reference sequence). The CDR3 sequence: CASSYHRGLYNEQFF. The DNA of the CDR3 is TGTGCCAGCAGCTACCACAGGGGGCTATACAATGAGCAGTTCTTC.

This clonotype was observed a handful of times. This chain uses TRBV7-9 with TRBJ2-5, with 7 nucleotides matching TRBD1. Trimming cost V 8 bases and J 4 bases; bases outside gene matches: 7. CDR3 length equals 13 residues. The V gene's germline CDR1 is SEHNR and CDR2 FQNEAQ (reference sequence). The chain's CDR3 is CASRKGGSETQYF. DNA for the CDR3: TGTGCCAGCCGTAAAGGGGGCTCAGAGACCCAGTACTTC.

The rearrangement links TRBV16 to TRBJ1-1, with D possibly TRBD1 on 5 matching bases. Germline loops: CDR1 KGHSY, CDR2 FQNENV. This CDR3 is built from 14 residues. The ends were cut back, 4 bases at V and 10 bases at J, with 19 bases in the middle. DNA of the CDR3: TGTGCCAGCAGCCCCTGGGGGGGGACCCAGGCAGCTTTCTTT. It yields the protein CASSPWGGTQAAFF.

The J gene is TRBJ1-1, the V gene TRBV5-1, with D perhaps matching TRBD1 (6 bases). Germline V CDR1 and CDR2: SGHRS, YFSETQ. CDR3 length equals 15 residues. The ends were cut back, 0 bases at V and 2 bases at J, with 11 bases in the middle. CDR3 sequence reads: CASSLAKGVNTEAFF. The CDR3 nucleotides are TGCGCCAGCAGCTTGGCCAAGGGGGTCAACACTGAAGCTTTCTTT.

In this sample, this clonotype turned up many times. The chain employs TRBV5-6 and TRBJ2-5; D ambiguous. CDR1 SGHDT and CDR2 YYEEEE come from the germline V gene. V lost 6 bases to trimming and J lost 4 bases, with 16 bases between them. The CDR3 is 14 amino acids. The CDR3 sequence is CASTLLGLLETQYF. The CDR3 coding sequence is TGTGCCAGCACCTTATTGGGGTTGTTAGAGACCCAGTACTTC.

This clonotype was seen only a few times. The chain links TRBV5-1 to TRBJ2-7; possibly TRBD2 for D (6 bases). V lost 4 bases and J lost 3, with 11 bases in between. The CDR3 sequence is 13 residues long. Per germline, CDR1 SGHRS and CDR2 YFSETQ. CDR3 sequence reads: CASSRSGDYEQYF. The CDR3 DNA sequence: TGCGCCAGCAGCCGATCGGGGGACTACGAGCAGTACTTC.

This clonotype has at least ten counts. J is TRBJ2-7 and V is TRBV9; 12 bases are a match to TRBD2. The CDR3 runs 16 residues. V shed 0 bases and J 2 bases; nucleotides not matched to a gene: 3. Germline lookup yields CDR1 SGDLS and CDR2 YYNGEE. The CDR3 region has the DNA TGTGCCAGCAGCGTAGGACTAGCGGGAGCAACCTACGAGCAGTACTTC. Protein sequence: CASSVGLAGATYEQYF.

The chain carries TRBV5-1 and TRBJ2-1; TRBD1 matches at 8 bases. Germline loops: CDR1 SGHRS, CDR2 YFSETQ. This CDR3 contains 16 residues. The ends lost 0 bases at V and 6 bases at J; junction bases unmatched: 8. The CDR3 DNA is TGCGCCAGCAGCTTGGCCCCCCAGGGGGCTGGCAATGAGCAGTTCTTC. This sequence encodes CASSLAPQGAGNEQFF.

This clonotype was counted a few times. The V gene is TRBV20-1, the J gene TRBJ1-2; D call uncertain. Trimming removed 6 bases from V and 0 bases from J, with 11 bases in between. There are 13 residues in the CDR3. Germline V lookup: CDR1 DFQATT, CDR2 SNEGSKA (reference sequence). DNA for the CDR3: TGCAGTGCCCCGAAGAAGGCTAACTATGGCTACACCTTC. It specifies CSAPKKANYGYTF.

This clonotype was picked up a small number of times. This chain links TRBV12-3 or TRBV12-4 with TRBJ1-5; D remains unclear. Deletions cut 6 bases from V and 2 bases from J, with 14 bases between. CDR3 length: 15 amino acids. DNA of the CDR3: TGTGCCAGCAGCCCCGACAAGGCGGGCAATCAGCCCCAGCATTTT. Its protein product is CASSPDKAGNQPQHF.

V and J are TRBV5-1 and TRBJ2-5; a possible D gene is TRBD1 (6 bases). Germline-derived CDR1 and CDR2 are SGHRS and YFSETQ. Trimming took 3 bases from V and 1 from J, leaving 16 bases between them. The CDR3 spans 16 residues. Here the CDR3 DNA reads TGCGCCAGCAGCTCGGACAGTGTGCGACGCCAAGAGACCCAGTACTTC. Residues: CASSSDSVRRQETQYF.

This clonotype was detected only a few times. V is TRBV7-9 and J is TRBJ2-5, with 7 bases fitting TRBD1. The CDR3 has 14 residues. CDR1 and CDR2 from the germline V gene are SEHNR and FQNEAQ (reference sequence). The V gene end was trimmed by 4 bases and the J gene end by 3 bases; junction bases not matched to a gene: 5. In DNA, the CDR3 is TGTGCCAGCAGCTATACGGGACAGAAAGAGACCCAGTACTTC. Amino acids: CASSYTGQKETQYF.

The table lists this clonotype with many counts. The V and J genes are TRBV5-1 and TRBJ1-5, with D maybe TRBD1 (6 bases). Germline CDR1 SGHRS, CDR2 YFSETQ. The CDR3 runs 16 residues. Trimming removed 4 bases from V and 0 bases from J, with 14 bases in between. The CDR3, as DNA: TGCGCCAGCAGCATCCCAGGGGACGATAGCAATCAGCCCCAGCATTTT. Amino acid sequence: CASSIPGDDSNQPQHF.

The J gene is TRBJ2-1, the V gene TRBV5-5; D is uncertain. The CDR3 runs 14 residues. The germline CDR1 and CDR2 sequences are SGHKS and YYEKEE (reference sequence). Deletions cut 4 bases from V and 3 bases from J, with 11 bases between. The CDR3 nucleotides are TGTGCCAGCAGCCCCAGTGGCGACTACAATGAGCAGTTCTTC. Translating gives CASSPSGDYNEQFF.

The gene calls are TRBV6-1 and TRBJ1-5; the match to TRBD1 covers 7 bases. The germline V gene encodes CDR1 MNHNS and CDR2 SASEGT. After removal of 5 bases from V and 6 bases from J, the junction contained 10 bases not matched to a gene. There are 15 residues in the CDR3. Written as DNA, the CDR3 is TGTGCCAGCAGTCGCCGACAGGGACTCTTTCAGCCCCAGCATTTT. It encodes CASSRRQGLFQPQHF.

This clonotype was detected many times. This chain links TRBV7-2 with TRBJ1-1; maybe TRBD1 (5 bases). V was trimmed by 1 base and J by 3 bases, leaving 12 bases between them. CDR3 length equals 15 residues. CDR1 SGHTA and CDR2 FQGNSA come from the germline V gene. CDR3 nucleotide sequence: TGTGCCAGCAGCTTAGTAGCTGGGGCTGACACTGAAGCTTTCTTT. This codes for CASSLVAGADTEAFF. Drawing the rest from reference TRBV7-2 and TRBJ1-1, the complete variable domain is GAGVSQSPSNKVTEKGKDVELRCDPISGHTALYWYRQSLGQGLEFLIYFQGNSAPDKSGLPSDRFSAERTGGSVSTLTIQRTQQEDSAVYLCASSLVAGADTEAFFGQGTRLTVV.

The rearrangement uses TRBV6-5 and TRBJ1-1; D remains unclear. CDR3 length: 15 amino acids. Germline V gives CDR1 MNHEY, CDR2 SVGAGI. With 0 bases removed from V and 1 base from J, the gap between germline ends came to 9 bases. DNA of the CDR3: TGTGCCAGCAGTTACTCGGAGCGCCGGAACACTGAAGCTTTCTTT. It codes for CASSYSERRNTEAFF.

The chain employs TRBV12-3 or TRBV12-4 and TRBJ1-1; perhaps TRBD1 as D (5 bases). The V and J ends lost 1 base and 0 bases respectively, with 24 bases between them. The length of the CDR3 is 20 residues. The CDR3 nucleotides are TGTGCCAGCAGTTTAGTTATCTTTGGGGGGATTCGTCGCCTGAACACTGAAGCTTTCTTT. This codes for CASSLVIFGGIRRLNTEAFF.

The gene calls are TRBV30 and TRBJ2-7; D is uncertain. Between the trimmed V and J ends, which lost 0 bases and 0 bases, there was a span of 12 bases. CDR1 is GTSNPN and CDR2 is SVGIG in the germline V gene (reference sequence). The CDR3 totals 15 residues. CDR3 amino acids: CAWSVRQIPSYEQYF. The CDR3 DNA reads as TGTGCCTGGAGTGTGAGGCAGATTCCCTCCTACGAGCAGTACTTC.

This clonotype occurred a few times. The V and J genes are TRBV28 and TRBJ2-7; D is tentatively TRBD1 or TRBD2 (5 bases each). CDR3 length: 13 residues. V shed 7 bases and J shed 3 bases, with 13 bases lying between them. Germline values: CDR1 MDHEN, CDR2 SYDVKM. The CDR3 protein is CASKEGRYYEQYF. CDR3 sequence (DNA): TGTGCCAGCAAAGAGGGGCGGTACTACGAGCAGTACTTC.

This chain links TRBV28 with TRBJ2-1; no reliable D call. The CDR3 contains 15 residues. V lost 5 bases, J lost 4 bases, and 15 bases lay in between. Germline V gives CDR1 MDHEN, CDR2 SYDVKM. The CDR3 protein is CASSPARLGYNEQFF. DNA for the CDR3: TGTGCCAGCAGTCCCGCCCGGTTGGGTTACAATGAGCAGTTCTTC.

This chain connects TRBV7-2 to TRBJ2-2; tentatively, D is TRBD1 (6 bases). The V gene lost 3 bases and the J gene lost 3 bases, with 8 bases spanning the gap. The CDR3 covers 14 residues. CDR1 is SGHTA and CDR2 is FQGNSA in the germline V gene. CDR3 in DNA: TGTGCCAGCAGCTTCAACAGGGACACCGGGGAGCTGTTTTTT. It codes for CASSFNRDTGELFF.

This chain connects TRBV9 to TRBJ1-2; D gene uncertain. The CDR3 totals 15 residues. Trimming stripped 3 bases from V and 5 bases from J, with 17 bases between. In germline, CDR1 is SGDLS, CDR2 YYNGEE. The DNA for the CDR3 is TGTGCCAGCAGCGCTGAGGCAAGGATGGGATATGGCTACACCTTC. It yields the protein CASSAEARMGYGYTF.

The rearrangement joins TRBV29-1 to TRBJ2-1; 7 bases are shared with TRBD2. The CDR3 totals 13 residues. Germline trimming cut 5 bases from V and 2 bases from J; bases unmatched to any gene: 3. Germline assignment: CDR1 SQVTM and CDR2 ANQGSEA. The CDR3 DNA reads TGCAGCGTTTGGGACTACGCCTACAATGAGCAGTTCTTC. It encodes CSVWDYAYNEQFF.

The rearrangement uses TRBV6-5 and TRBJ1-5; no clear D. CDR3 length equals 15 residues. Trimming removed 1 base from V and 1 base from J, with 8 bases in between. Germline CDR1 is MNHEY and CDR2 is SVGAGI. For the CDR3, the DNA is TGTGCCAGCAGTTACTTCGGTATCAGCAATCAGCCCCAGCATTTT. The encoded protein is CASSYFGISNQPQHF.